This T cell receptor (beta chain) was documented in a study of Graves' ophthalmopathy and Graves' hyperthyroidism. Study summary: Peripheral blood sampling preceded any treatment and occurred at initial diagnosis.

Amplifying from RNA transcripts, the study obtained TCR beta CDR3 regions. After a first-round RT-PCR with HTBI primers, a second-round multiplex PCR was run. Each CDR3 protein is one row after TCRdb ran MiXCR on the multiplex PCR reads. The table shows under 350,000 distinct CDR3 sequences, with about 17% occurring only once. Study-wide findings and caveats: Separation of ophthalmopathy from stable hyperthyroidism was achieved by a 13-signature model, at about 91% sensitivity and approximately 84% specificity. The majority of expanded thyroid clonotypes above 0.001 frequency also occurred in blood.

Trimming took off 1 base at V and 7 bases at J, with 11 bases between the two ends. CDR3 length equals 13 residues. Someone took the PBMCs out of more than 9 ml of fresh peripheral blood. This clonotype was seen at least ten times. Its antigen is unidentified. The gene calls are TRBV12-3 or TRBV12-4 and TRBJ2-7; D ambiguous. This TCR derives from an adult man with Graves' ophthalmopathy. Sequenced sample: peripheral blood. CDR3 nucleotide sequence: TGTGCCAGCAGTTTAGGACTCGTCGCGGAGCAGTACTTC. Translating it yields CASSLGLVAEQYF.